The present TCR beta chain was sequenced within a study of PD-L1 blockade in urothelial cancer. Study-level information: From about 2014, patients received atezolizumab, given as 1,200 mg intravenously every 3 weeks. About 90% of the roughly 30 patients were men with bladder-origin urothelial cancer.

Time point meaning: peripheral blood 6 weeks after treatment start. The CDR3 length is 15 residues. Losses at the gene ends were 7 bases for V and 3 bases for J; bases not matched to a gene: 10. Per germline, CDR1 SNHLY and CDR2 FYNNEI. The assay was immunoSEQ multiplex PCR, and TCRdb's table has in-frame clones only and misses some. The sample contains around 100,000 clones, approximately 90% of which appear only once. The chain is built from TRBV2 and TRBJ2-3; 7 bases agree with TRBD1. The sequence derives from a man aged 60-69 years with urothelial cancer. Sample: PBMCs, taken around atezolizumab (anti-PD-L1) treatment. The CDR3 loop reads CASNPGGLGTDTQYF. In nucleotides, the CDR3 is TGTGCCAGCAACCCAGGGGGTTTGGGGACAGATACGCAGTATTTT. Looking up the rest from reference TRBV2 and TRBJ2-3 gives the full variable domain: EPEVTQTPSHQVTQMGQEVILRCVPISNHLYFYWYRQILGQKVEFLVSFYNNEISEKSEIFDDQFSVERPDGSNFTLKIRSTKLEDSAMYFCASNPGGLGTDTQYFGPGTRLTVL.